The subject of this entry is one TCR beta chain. Its antigen remains unidentified. Base quality data are lacking; no much larger clone is found one base away. The data were obtained in a study of blood T cells in healthy people across ages (dated by TCRdb to between 2014 and 2017). As for the study more broadly: In model experiments, template switching captured roughly one uniquely barcoded TCR beta cDNA molecule for every two T cells. To track age-related changes in TCR beta repertoire diversity, the study relied on deep sequencing normalized with unique cDNA molecular identifiers. Four age groups were formed from the donors: young (average about 17 years), middle-aged (around 41), aged (about 62) and long-lived (approximately 80). Donors of different ages were randomly distributed across sequencing lanes to avoid experimental bias. For two donors (one aged 18 to 30 and one aged 80 or older), the study analyzed two additional independent replicas of 1 million unique cDNA reads from the same blood draw.

Library method: 5' RACE. A second PCR of 7 to 11 cycles was performed with a sample-barcoded 5' primer and a J-beta primer mix. Each TCR beta cDNA molecule received a unique molecular identifier from a template-switch 5' adaptor carrying 12 random nucleotides. Each sample yielded at least 2.5 million CDR3-containing paired-end reads. The Mint cDNA synthesis kit, primed by a TRBC-specific oligonucleotide, was used to synthesize first-strand cDNA from all RNA. Following uracil-DNA glycosylase treatment, a first 18-cycle PCR with universal primers M1SS and BC2_uni_R was performed on all cDNA. As for how the authors treated the data: Normalization of each sample was performed by random selection of 1 million high-quality reads, each carrying a distinct molecular identifier. Reads with shared molecular identifiers were discarded instead of being binned into consensus sequences. MiTCR, set to a Q25 quality threshold and the strictest error-elimination algorithm, was used for CDR3 identification, clonotype clustering and error correction. A nonparametric unseen species model with Euler transformation was used to estimate lower-bound total TCR beta diversity. TCRdb passed the public sequencing reads through fastp at Q25 and MiXCR, retaining productive beta sequences. Each CDR3 protein appears once, grouped with its most common genes and DNA. For this entry, the V and J calls and clone size follow TCRdb and not the study's own pipeline. The sample table lists roughly 1.9 million distinct CDR3 sequences, approximately 39% of them with a count of one. Together, the top ten hold 23% of the sample.

Looking up the germline V gene yields CDR1 MNHEY and CDR2 SVGEGT. After removal of 6 bases from V and 2 bases from J, the junction retains 7 bases not matched to a gene. The CDR3 starts with the cysteine, ends with the phenylalanine, and has 14 residues. The retained sequence is limited to the CDR3, 42 bases, with the frame set at the first base. Systemically healthy Caucasian individuals from Russia, some 36 in total and aged roughly 6 to 95 years, were included as donors. Each donor gave 9 to 10 milliliters of peripheral blood, collected into EDTA-treated Vacutainer tubes. Ficoll-Paque density-gradient centrifugation was used to isolate PBMCs, with at least 6 million per sample. Total RNA was extracted from PBMCs with Trizol reagent, with at least 6 micrograms obtained per sample. For every donor, an aliquot of PBMCs went through flow cytometry to measure the percentages of naive CD45RAhigh/CD27high T cells.

Findings and caveats that apply to the study as a whole: Estimates of total diversity based on one million sequenced T cells were regarded as lower bounds and as underestimates. Because donor CMV infection status was unknown, age-related changes in expanded clonotypes were potentially confounded. Compared with the aged group, the long-lived group had more naive CD4+ T cells, fewer expanded clones and increased TCR diversity, suggesting age selection. There was a strong correlation between observed TCR beta diversity and the percentage of naive T cells measured by flow cytometry. Since profiling was done on bulk unsorted PBMCs, naive and antigen-experienced compartments could not be conclusively compared. As age increased, observed TCR beta diversity per million T cells dropped in a roughly linear way, and a significant reduction was already evident by age around 41.

Material: blood. The sequence links TRBV6-2 or TRBV6-3 to TRBJ2-7, and TRBD1 aligns with 7 junction nucleotides. The clonotype was recovered from a human donor in good health. The CDR3 in this case is CASRSTGTAYEQYF. The DNA sequence is given as TGTGCCAGCAGATCTACCGGGACAGCCTACGAGCAGTACTTC.